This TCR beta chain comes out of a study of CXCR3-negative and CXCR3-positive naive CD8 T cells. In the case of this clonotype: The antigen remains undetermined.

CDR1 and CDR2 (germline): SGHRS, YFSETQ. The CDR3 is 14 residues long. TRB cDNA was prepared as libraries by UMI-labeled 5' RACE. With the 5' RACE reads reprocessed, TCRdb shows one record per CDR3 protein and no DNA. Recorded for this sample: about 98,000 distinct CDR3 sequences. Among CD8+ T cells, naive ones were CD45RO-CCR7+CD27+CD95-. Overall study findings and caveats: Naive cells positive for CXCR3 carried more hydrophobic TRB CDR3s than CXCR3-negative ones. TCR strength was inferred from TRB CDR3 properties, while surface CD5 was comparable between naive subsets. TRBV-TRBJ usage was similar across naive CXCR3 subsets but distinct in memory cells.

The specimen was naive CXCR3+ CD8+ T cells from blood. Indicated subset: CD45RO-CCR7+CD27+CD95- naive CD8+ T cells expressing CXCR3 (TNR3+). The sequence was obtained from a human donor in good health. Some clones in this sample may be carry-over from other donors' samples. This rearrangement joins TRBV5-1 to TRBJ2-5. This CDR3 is CASSSHWRQETQYF. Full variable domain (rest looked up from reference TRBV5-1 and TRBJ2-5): KAGVTQTPRYLIKTRGQQVTLSCSPISGHRSVSWYQQTPGQGLQFLFEYFSETQRNKGNFPGRFSGRQFSNSRSEMNVSTLELGDSALYLCASSSHWRQETQYFGPGTRLLVL.